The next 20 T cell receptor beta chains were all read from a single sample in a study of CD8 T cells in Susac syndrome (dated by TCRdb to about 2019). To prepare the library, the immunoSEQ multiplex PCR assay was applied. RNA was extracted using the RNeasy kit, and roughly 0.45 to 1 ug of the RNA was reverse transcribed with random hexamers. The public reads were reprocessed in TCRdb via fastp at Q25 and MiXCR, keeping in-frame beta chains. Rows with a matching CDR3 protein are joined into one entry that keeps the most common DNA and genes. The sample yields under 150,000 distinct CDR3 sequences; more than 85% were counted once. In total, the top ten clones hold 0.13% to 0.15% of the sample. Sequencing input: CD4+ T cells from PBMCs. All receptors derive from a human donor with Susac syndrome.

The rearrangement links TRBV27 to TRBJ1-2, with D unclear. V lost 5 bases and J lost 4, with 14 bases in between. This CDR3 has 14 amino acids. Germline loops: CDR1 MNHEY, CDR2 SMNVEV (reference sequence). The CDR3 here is CASSPRLSIYGYTF. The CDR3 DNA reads TGTGCCAGCAGTCCCAGGCTTTCAATCTATGGCTACACCTTC.

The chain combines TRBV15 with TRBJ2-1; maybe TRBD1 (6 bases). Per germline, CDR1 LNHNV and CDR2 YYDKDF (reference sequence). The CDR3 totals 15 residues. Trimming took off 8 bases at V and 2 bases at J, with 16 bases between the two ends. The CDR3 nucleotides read TGTGCCACCCCAGGGGCTAGCTGCACCTACAATGAGCAGTTCTTC. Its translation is CATPGASCTYNEQFF.

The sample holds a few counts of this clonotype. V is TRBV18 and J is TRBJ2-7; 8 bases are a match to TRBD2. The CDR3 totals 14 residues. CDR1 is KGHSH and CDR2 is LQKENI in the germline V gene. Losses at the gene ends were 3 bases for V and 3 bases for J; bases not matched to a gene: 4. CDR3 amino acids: CASSPGLADYEQYF. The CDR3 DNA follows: TGTGCCAGCTCACCCGGACTAGCAGACTACGAGCAGTACTTC.

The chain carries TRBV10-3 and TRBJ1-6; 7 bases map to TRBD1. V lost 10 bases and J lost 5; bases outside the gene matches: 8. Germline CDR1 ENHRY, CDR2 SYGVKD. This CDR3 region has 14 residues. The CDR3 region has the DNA TGTGCCACCAAGGGACAGCCAGATAATTCACCCCTCCACTTT. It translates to CATKGQPDNSPLHF.

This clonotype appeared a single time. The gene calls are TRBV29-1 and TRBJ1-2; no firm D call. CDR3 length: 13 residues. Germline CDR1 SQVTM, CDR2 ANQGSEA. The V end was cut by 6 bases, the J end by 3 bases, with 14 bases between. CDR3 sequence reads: CSVPWPADYGYTF. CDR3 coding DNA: TGCAGCGTACCCTGGCCAGCGGACTATGGCTACACCTTC.

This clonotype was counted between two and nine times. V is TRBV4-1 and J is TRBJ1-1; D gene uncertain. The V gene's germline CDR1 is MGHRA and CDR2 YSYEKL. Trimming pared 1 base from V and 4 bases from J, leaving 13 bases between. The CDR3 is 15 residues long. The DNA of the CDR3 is TGCGCCAGCAGCCAAGCTGCTCCCCCGGGCACTGAAGCTTTCTTT. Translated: CASSQAAPPGTEAFF.

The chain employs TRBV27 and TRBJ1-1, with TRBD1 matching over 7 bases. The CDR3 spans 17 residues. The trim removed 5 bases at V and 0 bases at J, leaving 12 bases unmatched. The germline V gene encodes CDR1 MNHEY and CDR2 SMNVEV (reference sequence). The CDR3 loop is CASSTRQGPRMNTEAFF. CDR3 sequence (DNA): TGTGCCAGCAGTACCCGACAGGGCCCCAGAATGAACACTGAAGCTTTCTTT.

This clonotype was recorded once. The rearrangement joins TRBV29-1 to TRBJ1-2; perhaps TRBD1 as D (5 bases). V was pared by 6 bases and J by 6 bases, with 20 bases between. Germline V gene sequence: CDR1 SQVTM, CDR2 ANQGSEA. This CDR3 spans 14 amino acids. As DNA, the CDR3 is TGCAGCGTCGGCAGGGCAGGCGGGTGGGATGGCTACACCTTC. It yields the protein CSVGRAGGWDGYTF.

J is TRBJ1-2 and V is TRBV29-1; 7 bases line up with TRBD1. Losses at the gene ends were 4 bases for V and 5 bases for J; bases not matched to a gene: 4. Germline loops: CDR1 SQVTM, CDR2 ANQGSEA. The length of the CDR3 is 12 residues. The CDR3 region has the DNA TGCAGCGTTGTCGACAGGGAGTATGGCTACACCTTC. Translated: CSVVDREYGYTF.

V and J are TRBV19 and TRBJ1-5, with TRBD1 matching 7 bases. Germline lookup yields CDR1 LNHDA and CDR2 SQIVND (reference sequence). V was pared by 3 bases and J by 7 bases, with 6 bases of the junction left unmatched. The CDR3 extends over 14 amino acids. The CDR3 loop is CASSIMAGGQPQHF. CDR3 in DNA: TGTGCCAGTAGTATTATGGCAGGGGGACAGCCCCAGCATTTT.

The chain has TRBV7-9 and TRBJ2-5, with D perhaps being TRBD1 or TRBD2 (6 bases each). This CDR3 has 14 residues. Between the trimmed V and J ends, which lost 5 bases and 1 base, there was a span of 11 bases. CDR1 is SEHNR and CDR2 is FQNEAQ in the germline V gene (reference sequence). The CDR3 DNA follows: TGTGCCAGCAGCCCCTGGGGGGCCCAAGAGACCCAGTACTTC. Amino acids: CASSPWGAQETQYF. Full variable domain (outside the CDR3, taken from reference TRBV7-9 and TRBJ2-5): DTGVSQNPRHKITKRGQNVTFRCDPISEHNRLYWYRQTLGQGPEFLTYFQNEAQLEKSRLLSDRFSAERPKGSFSTLEIQRTEQGDSAMYLCASSPWGAQETQYFGPGTRLLVL.

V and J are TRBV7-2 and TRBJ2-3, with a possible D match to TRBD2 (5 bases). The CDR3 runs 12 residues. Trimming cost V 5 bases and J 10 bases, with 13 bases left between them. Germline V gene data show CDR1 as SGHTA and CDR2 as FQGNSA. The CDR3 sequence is CASSLPGVAQYF. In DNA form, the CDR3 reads TGTGCCAGCAGCCTCCCCGGGGTTGCGCAGTATTTT.

The CDR3 sequence: CSVGRGGNEKLFF. In DNA form, the CDR3 reads TGCAGCGTTGGTCGGGGTGGTAATGAAAAACTGTTTTTT. This rearrangement joins TRBV29-1 to TRBJ1-4; D remains unclear. The V end lost 4 bases, the J end lost 4 bases, and 10 bases lay between the germline ends. Germline CDR1 is SQVTM and CDR2 is ANQGSEA. The CDR3 extends over 13 amino acids.

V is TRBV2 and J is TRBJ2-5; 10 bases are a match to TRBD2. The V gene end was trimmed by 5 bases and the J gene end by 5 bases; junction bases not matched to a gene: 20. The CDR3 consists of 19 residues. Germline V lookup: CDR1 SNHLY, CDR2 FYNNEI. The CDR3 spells CASSPPVVAGGWLRETQYF. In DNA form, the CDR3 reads TGTGCCAGCAGTCCCCCGGTGGTAGCGGGAGGATGGTTGAGGGAGACCCAGTACTTC.

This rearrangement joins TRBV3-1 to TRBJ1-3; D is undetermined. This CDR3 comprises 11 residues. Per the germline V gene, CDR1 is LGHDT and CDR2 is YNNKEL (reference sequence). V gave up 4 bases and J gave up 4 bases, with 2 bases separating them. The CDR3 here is CASSPGNTIYF. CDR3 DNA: TGTGCCAGCAGCCCGGGAAACACCATATATTTT.

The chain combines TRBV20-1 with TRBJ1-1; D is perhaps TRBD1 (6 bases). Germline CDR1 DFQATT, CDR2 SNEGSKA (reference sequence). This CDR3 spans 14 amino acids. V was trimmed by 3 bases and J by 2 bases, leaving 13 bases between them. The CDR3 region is CSASLGGGNTEAFF. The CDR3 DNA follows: TGCAGTGCTAGTTTAGGAGGGGGAAACACTGAAGCTTTCTTT.

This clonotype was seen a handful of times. CDR3: CASSLVTGQETQYF. The DNA of the CDR3 is TGTGCCAGCAGCTTAGTTACAGGCCAAGAGACCCAGTACTTC. The rearrangement uses TRBV7-2 and TRBJ2-5; maybe TRBD1 (5 bases). Germline assignment: CDR1 SGHTA and CDR2 FQGNSA. The CDR3 covers 14 residues. Trimming removed 1 base from V and 1 base from J, with 7 bases in between.

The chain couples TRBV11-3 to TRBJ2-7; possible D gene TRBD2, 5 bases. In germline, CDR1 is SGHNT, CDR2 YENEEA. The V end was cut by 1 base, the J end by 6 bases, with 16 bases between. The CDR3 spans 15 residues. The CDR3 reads CASSLGPAGGGEQYF. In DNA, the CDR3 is TGTGCCAGCAGCTTAGGGCCGGCGGGCGGAGGCGAGCAGTACTTC.

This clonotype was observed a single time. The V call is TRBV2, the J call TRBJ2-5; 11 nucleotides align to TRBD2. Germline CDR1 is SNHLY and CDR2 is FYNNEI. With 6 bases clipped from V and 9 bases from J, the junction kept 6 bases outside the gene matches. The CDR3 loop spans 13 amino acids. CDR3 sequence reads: CASRGTSGWAQYF. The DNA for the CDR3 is TGTGCCAGCAGGGGGACTAGCGGCTGGGCCCAGTACTTC.

The CDR3 sequence: CASGQGIDTGELFF. The CDR3, as DNA: TGTGCCAGCGGACAGGGAATCGACACCGGGGAGCTGTTTTTT. V usage is TRBV2 and J usage is TRBJ2-2; 8 nucleotides match TRBD1. V lost 8 bases, J lost 3 bases, and 5 bases stayed unmatched. Germline V gene data show CDR1 as SNHLY and CDR2 as FYNNEI. The CDR3 is made up of 14 amino acids. Together with reference TRBV2 and TRBJ2-2, the CDR3 gives the full variable domain: EPEVTQTPSHQVTQMGQEVILRCVPISNHLYFYWYRQILGQKVEFLVSFYNNEISEKSEIFDDQFSVERPDGSNFTLKIRSTKLEDSAMYFCASGQGIDTGELFFGEGSRLTVL.